These 9 T cell receptor beta chains originate from one sample sequenced in a study of beta chain features in type 1 diabetes. Points from the study as a whole: All four CD4+ subsets from Type 1 diabetes patients carried moderately but significantly shorter TCRB CDR3s.

These TCRs' antigens remain unknown. The isolated RNA, all of it, was reverse transcribed, so expressed TCRB transcripts were what got sequenced. Libraries were prepared by immunoSEQ multiplex PCR; TCRdb keeps only in-frame clonotypes and omits some of them. The table shows hundreds of thousands of clones, with around an eighth occurring only once. Source material: naive CD4+ T cells from blood. The receptors here all came from a man younger than 35 with type 1 diabetes.

The chain combines TRBV14 with TRBJ2-7; D perhaps matches TRBD2 (5 bases). The CDR3 sequence is 16 residues long. Per the germline V gene, CDR1 is SGHDN and CDR2 is FVKESK. Trimming left V 1 base short and J 3 bases short, with 16 bases between. DNA of the CDR3: TGTGCCAGCAGCCAAGGGGCCCAACGAGGGAGCTACGAGCAGTACTTC. It codes for CASSQGAQRGSYEQYF. The whole variable domain, remainder taken from reference TRBV14 and TRBJ2-7, is EAGVTQFPSHSVIEKGQTVTLRCDPISGHDNLYWYRRVMGKEIKFLLHFVKESKQDESGMPNNRFLAERTGGTYSTLKVQPAELEDSGVYFCASSQGAQRGSYEQYFGPGTRLTVT.

V usage is TRBV6-6 and J usage is TRBJ1-1; the D gene is possibly TRBD1 (6 bases). Trimming shortened V by 4 bases and J by 4 bases, and 19 bases separated the two germline ends. The CDR3 covers 16 residues. CDR1 is MNHNY and CDR2 is SVGAGI in the germline V gene (reference sequence). CDR3 in DNA: TGTGCCAGCAGTTCACCCCCTCGGGGGCAGGGCACTGAAGCTTTCTTT. Amino acid sequence: CASSSPPRGQGTEAFF.

This clone has just a few counts. The chain uses TRBV27 and TRBJ1-2; TRBD1 matches at 8 bases. The CDR3 loop spans 15 amino acids. From germline, CDR1 is MNHEY and CDR2 SMNVEV (reference sequence). The V segment lost 6 bases and the J segment 7 bases; nucleotides outside the gene matches: 13. Here the CDR3 reads CASSLWGQGATGYTF. CDR3 in DNA: TGTGCCAGCAGCTTGTGGGGCCAGGGGGCGACTGGCTACACCTTC.

J is TRBJ1-1 and V is TRBV7-9; tentative D call: TRBD1 (5 bases). This CDR3 has 14 amino acids. Germline CDR1 reads SEHNR; CDR2 reads FQNEAQ (reference sequence). V shed 5 bases and J shed 7 bases, with 17 bases lying between them. CDR3 in DNA: TGTGCCAGCAGCCCCCGCGGGGGATTAAGTGAAGCTTTCTTT. Translating it yields CASSPRGGLSEAFF.

This clone has more than one count but fewer than ten. The V call is TRBV4-1, the J call TRBJ2-7, with D uncertain. CDR1 is MGHRA, CDR2 YSYEKL, per germline. This CDR3 is 14 amino acids long. Trimming took off 0 bases at V and 5 bases at J, with 11 bases between the two ends. The CDR3 spells CASSQEPTTHEQYF. Here the CDR3 DNA reads TGCGCCAGCAGCCAAGAACCAACGACCCACGAGCAGTACTTC.

The chain couples TRBV6-4 to TRBJ2-7, with D perhaps assigned TRBD1 or TRBD2 (5 bases each). This CDR3 spans 14 amino acids. The V end was cut by 1 base, the J end by 3 bases, with 10 bases between. From germline, CDR1 is MRHNA and CDR2 SNTAGT. The CDR3 DNA reads TGTGCCAGCAGTGACTGGGGGACCGGCTACGAGCAGTACTTC. It is translated as CASSDWGTGYEQYF.

This chain connects TRBV29-1 to TRBJ2-5; 8 bases fit TRBD1. In germline, CDR1 is SQVTM, CDR2 ANQGSEA. V lost 3 bases, J lost 5 bases, and 11 bases stayed unmatched. The CDR3 is 15 amino acids. In nucleotides, the CDR3 is TGCAGCGTTGATAATCCCGCCAGGGGGCGGGAGACCCAGTACTTC. Its protein product is CSVDNPARGRETQYF.

This chain joins TRBV6-6 and TRBJ1-2; maybe TRBD1 (5 bases). Germline V gene lookup returns CDR1 MNHNY and CDR2 SVGAGI (reference sequence). CDR3 size: 14 residues. V was shortened by 7 bases and J by 6 bases, with 18 bases between the two germline ends. CDR3 amino acids: CASKMGRLGDGYTF. CDR3 DNA: TGTGCCAGCAAGATGGGACGACTGGGGGATGGCTACACCTTC.

V usage is TRBV18 and J usage is TRBJ2-7; D is unclear. The germline CDR1 and CDR2 sequences are KGHSH and LQKENI. Trimming took 8 bases from V and 9 from J, leaving 20 bases between them. The CDR3 consists of 13 residues. The CDR3, as DNA: TGTGCCAGCCGACGGGCAACAGACCTAAGGCAGTACTTC. Translation gives CASRRATDLRQYF. Filled out from reference TRBV18 and TRBJ2-7, the complete variable domain reads NAGVMQNPRHLVRRRGQEARLRCSPMKGHSHVYWYRQLPEEGLKFMVYLQKENIIDESGMPKERFSAEFPKEGPSILRIQQVVRGDSAAYFCASRRATDLRQYFGPGTRLTVT.